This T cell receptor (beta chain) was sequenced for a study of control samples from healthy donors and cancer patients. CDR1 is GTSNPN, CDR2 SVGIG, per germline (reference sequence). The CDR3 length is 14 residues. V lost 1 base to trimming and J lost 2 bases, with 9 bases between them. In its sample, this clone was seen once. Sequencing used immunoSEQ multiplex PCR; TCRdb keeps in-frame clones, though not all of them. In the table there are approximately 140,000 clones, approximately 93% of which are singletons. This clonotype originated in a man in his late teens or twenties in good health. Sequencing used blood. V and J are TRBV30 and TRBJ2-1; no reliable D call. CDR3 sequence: CAWSAGSPYNEQFF. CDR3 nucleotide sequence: TGTGCCTGGAGTGCAGGTTCACCCTACAATGAGCAGTTCTTC.